This record looks at one T cell receptor beta chain sequence and its context. The data are from a study of CD8+CD57+ T cells in acquired aplastic anemia. TCR beta VDJ combinations and CDR3 sequences were profiled from genomic DNA. TCRdb independently ran MiXCR on the reads; one entry per CDR3 protein. This table has some 180,000 distinct CDR3 sequences, about 44% appearing once. Only patients with CD8+CD57+ cell expansion on flow cytometry were chosen for sequencing. The sample was sorted CD4+, CD8+, or CD8+CD57+ T cells (not recorded which) from PBMCs. This clonotype was sampled from a human donor with aplastic anemia.

The CDR3 is CASSELASGRVYNEQFF. CDR3 nucleotides: TGTGCCAGCAGTGAACTGGCTAGCGGGAGGGTCTACAATGAGCAGTTCTTC. The J gene is TRBJ2-1, the V gene TRBV2; 12 nucleotides agree with TRBD2. CDR1 is SNHLY and CDR2 is FYNNEI in the germline V gene. V was clipped by 2 bases and J by 3 bases; unmatched bases: 5. The CDR3 length is 17 residues.